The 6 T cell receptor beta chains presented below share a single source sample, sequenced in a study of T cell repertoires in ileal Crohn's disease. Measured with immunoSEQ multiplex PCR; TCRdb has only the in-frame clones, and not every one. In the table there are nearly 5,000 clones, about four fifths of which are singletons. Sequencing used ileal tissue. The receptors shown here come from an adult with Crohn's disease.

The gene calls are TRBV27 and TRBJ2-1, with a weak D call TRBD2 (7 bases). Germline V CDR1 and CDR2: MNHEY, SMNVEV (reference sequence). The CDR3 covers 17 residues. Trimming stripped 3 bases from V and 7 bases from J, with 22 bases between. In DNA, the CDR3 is TGTGCCAGCAGTTTGGGCAAAGGGGGGGCGAACCGGAATGAGCAGTTCTTC. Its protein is CASSLGKGGANRNEQFF.

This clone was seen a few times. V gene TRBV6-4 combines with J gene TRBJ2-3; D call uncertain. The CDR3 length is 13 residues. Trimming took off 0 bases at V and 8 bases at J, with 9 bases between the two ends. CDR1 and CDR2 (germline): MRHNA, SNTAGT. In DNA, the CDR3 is TGTGCCAGCAGTGACTCTCAGGCCAGTACGCAGTATTTT. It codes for CASSDSQASTQYF.

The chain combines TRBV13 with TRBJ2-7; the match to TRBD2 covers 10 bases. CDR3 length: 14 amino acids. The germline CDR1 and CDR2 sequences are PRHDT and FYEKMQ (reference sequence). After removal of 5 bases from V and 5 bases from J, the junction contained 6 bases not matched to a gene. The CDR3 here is CASSPGLAANEQYF. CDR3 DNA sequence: TGTGCCAGCAGCCCCGGACTAGCGGCAAACGAGCAGTACTTC. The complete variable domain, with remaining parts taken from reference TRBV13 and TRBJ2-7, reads AAGVIQSPRHLIKEKRETATLKCYPIPRHDTVYWYQQGPGQDPQFLISFYEKMQSDKGSIPDRFSAQQFSDYHSELNMSSLELGDSALYFCASSPGLAANEQYFGPGTRLTVT.

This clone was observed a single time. The CDR3 bases are TGTGCCAGTAAAAAAGAGGCCTATAGCAATCAGCCCCAGCATTTT. It translates to CASKKEAYSNQPQHF. This chain connects TRBV19 to TRBJ1-5; D unresolved. V was cut by 7 bases and J by 0 bases, with 13 bases left in between. Germline V gene data show CDR1 as LNHDA and CDR2 as SQIVND (reference sequence). The CDR3 covers 15 residues.

CDR3 sequence reads: CASSVSASYEQYF. Here the CDR3 DNA reads TGTGCCAGCAGTGTCAGCGCCTCCTACGAGCAGTACTTC. The rearrangement links TRBV2 to TRBJ2-7; D remains unclear. The V and J ends lost 4 bases and 0 bases respectively, with 7 bases between them. The CDR3 consists of 13 residues. Germline CDR1 SNHLY, CDR2 FYNNEI. The complete variable domain, with remaining parts taken from reference TRBV2 and TRBJ2-7, reads EPEVTQTPSHQVTQMGQEVILRCVPISNHLYFYWYRQILGQKVEFLVSFYNNEISEKSEIFDDQFSVERPDGSNFTLKIRSTKLEDSAMYFCASSVSASYEQYFGPGTRLTVT.

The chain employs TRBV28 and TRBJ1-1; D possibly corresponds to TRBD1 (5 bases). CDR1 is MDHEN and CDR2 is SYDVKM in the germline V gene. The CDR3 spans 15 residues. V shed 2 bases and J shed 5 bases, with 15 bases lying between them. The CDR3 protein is CASSLGQGFRTEAFF. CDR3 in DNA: TGTGCCAGCAGTTTAGGTCAGGGATTCAGGACTGAAGCTTTCTTT.